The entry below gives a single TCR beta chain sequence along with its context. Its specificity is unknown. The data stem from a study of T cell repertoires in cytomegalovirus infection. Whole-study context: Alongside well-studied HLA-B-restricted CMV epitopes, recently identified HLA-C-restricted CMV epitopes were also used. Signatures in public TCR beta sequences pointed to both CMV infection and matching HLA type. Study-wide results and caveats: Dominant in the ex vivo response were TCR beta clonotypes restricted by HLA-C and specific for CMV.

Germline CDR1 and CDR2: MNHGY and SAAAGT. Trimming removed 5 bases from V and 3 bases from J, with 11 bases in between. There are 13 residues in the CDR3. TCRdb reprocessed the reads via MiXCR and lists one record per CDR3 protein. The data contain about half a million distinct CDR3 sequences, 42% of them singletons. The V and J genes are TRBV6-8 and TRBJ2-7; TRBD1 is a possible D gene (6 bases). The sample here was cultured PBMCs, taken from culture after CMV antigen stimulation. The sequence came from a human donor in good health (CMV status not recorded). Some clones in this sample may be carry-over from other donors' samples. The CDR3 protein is CASSRTEGYEQYF. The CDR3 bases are TGTGCCAGCAGTAGGACAGAGGGCTACGAGCAGTACTTC.